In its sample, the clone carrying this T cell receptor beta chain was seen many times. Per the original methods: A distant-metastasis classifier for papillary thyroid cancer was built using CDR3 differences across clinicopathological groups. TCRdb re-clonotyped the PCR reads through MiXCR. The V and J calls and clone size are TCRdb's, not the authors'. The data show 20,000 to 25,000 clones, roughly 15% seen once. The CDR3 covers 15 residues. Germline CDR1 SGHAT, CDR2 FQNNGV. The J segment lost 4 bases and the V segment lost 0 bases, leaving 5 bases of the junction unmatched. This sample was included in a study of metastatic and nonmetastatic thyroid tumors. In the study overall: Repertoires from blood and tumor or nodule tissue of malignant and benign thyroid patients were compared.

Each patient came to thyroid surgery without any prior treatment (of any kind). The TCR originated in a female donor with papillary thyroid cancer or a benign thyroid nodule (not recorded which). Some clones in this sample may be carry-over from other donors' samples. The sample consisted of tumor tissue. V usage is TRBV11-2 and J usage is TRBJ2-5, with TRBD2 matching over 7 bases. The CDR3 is CASSLETSDRETQYF. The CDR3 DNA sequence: TGTGCCAGCAGCTTAGAAACTAGCGATCGAGAGACCCAGTACTTC.